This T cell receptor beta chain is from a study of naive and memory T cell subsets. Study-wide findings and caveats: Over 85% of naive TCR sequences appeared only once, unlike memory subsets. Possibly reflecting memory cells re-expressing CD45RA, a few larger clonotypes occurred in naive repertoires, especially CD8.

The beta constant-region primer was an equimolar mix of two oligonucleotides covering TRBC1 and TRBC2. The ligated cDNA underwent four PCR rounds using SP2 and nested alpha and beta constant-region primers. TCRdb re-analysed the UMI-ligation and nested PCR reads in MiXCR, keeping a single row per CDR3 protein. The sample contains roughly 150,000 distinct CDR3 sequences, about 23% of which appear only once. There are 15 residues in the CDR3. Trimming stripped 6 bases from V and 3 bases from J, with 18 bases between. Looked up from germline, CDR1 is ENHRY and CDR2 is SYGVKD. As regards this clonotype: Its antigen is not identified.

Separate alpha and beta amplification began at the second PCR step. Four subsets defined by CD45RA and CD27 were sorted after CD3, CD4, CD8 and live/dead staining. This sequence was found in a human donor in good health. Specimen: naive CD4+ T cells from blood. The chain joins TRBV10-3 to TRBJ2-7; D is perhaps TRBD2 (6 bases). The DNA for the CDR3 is TGTGCCATCAGACCAAGGGAGGACTATAACTACGAGCAGTACTTC. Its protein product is CAIRPREDYNYEQYF.